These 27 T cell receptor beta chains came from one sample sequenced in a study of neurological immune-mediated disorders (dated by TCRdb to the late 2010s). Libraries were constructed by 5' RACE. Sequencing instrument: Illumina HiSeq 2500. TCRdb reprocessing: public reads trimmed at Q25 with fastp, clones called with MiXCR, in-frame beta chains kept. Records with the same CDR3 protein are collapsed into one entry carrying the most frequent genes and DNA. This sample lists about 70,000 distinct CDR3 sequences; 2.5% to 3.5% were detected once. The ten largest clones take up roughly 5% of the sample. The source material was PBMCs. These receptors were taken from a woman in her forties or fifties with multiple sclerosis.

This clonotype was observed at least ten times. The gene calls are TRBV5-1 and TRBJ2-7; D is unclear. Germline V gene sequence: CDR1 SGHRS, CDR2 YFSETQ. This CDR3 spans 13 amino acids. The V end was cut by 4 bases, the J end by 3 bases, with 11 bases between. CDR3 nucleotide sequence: TGCGCCAGCAGCCCCGGAGATAACTACGAGCAGTACGTC. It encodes CASSPGDNYEQYV.

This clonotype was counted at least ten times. CDR3 DNA: TGCAGCGTTGATGAAGCCTACAATGAGCAGTTCTTC. It encodes CSVDEAYNEQFF. The rearrangement links TRBV29-1 to TRBJ2-1, with D unresolved. The CDR3 contains 12 residues. Germline CDR1 is SQVTM and CDR2 is ANQGSEA. Trimming pared 3 bases from V and 2 bases from J, leaving 5 bases between.

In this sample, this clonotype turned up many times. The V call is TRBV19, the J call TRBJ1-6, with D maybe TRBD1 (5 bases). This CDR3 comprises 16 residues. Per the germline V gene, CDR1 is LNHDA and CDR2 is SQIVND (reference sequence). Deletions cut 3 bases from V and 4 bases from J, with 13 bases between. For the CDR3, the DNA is TGTGCCAGTAGTATCGGTTCTGGGACGTATAATTCACCCCTCCACTTT. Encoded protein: CASSIGSGTYNSPLHF.

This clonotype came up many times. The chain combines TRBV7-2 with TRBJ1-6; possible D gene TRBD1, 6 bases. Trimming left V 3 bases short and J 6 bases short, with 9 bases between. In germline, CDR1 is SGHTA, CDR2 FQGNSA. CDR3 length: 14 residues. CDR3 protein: CASSLDSINSPLHF. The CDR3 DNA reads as TGTGCCAGCAGCTTGGACAGTATTAATTCACCCCTCCACTTT.

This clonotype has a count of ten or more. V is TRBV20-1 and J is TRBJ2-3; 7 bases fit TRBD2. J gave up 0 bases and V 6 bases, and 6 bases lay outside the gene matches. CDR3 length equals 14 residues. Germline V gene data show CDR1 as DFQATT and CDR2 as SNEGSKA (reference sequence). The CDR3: CSATGGPSTDTQYF. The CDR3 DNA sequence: TGCAGTGCAACGGGGGGTCCTAGCACAGATACGCAGTATTTT.

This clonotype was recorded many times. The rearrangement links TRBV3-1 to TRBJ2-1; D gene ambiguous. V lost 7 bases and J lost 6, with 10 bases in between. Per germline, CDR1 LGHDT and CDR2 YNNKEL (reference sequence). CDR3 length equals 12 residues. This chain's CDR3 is CASTRLGNEQFF. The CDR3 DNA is TGTGCCAGCACCAGGTTGGGCAATGAGCAGTTCTTC.

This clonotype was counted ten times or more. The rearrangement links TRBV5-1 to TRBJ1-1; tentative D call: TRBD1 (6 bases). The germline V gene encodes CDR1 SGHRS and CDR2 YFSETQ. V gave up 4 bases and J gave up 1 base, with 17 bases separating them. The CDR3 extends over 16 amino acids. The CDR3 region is CASSPSPGQSNTEAFF. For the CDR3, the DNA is TGCGCCAGCAGCCCCTCCCCAGGACAGTCGAACACTGAAGCTTTCTTT.

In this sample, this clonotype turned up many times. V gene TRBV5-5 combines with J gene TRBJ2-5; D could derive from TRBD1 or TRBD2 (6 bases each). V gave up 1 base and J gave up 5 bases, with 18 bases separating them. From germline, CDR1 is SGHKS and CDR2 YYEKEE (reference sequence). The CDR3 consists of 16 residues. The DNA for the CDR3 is TGTGCCAGCAGCTTGTACTCCGGGAGAGGGGGGGAGACCCAGTACTTC. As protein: CASSLYSGRGGETQYF.

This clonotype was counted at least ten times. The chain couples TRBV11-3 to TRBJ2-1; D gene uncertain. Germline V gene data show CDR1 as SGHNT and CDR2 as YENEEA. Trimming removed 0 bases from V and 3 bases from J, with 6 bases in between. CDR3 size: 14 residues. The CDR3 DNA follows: TGTGCCAGCAGCTTAGAGACCATCTACAATGAGCAGTTCTTC. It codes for CASSLETIYNEQFF.

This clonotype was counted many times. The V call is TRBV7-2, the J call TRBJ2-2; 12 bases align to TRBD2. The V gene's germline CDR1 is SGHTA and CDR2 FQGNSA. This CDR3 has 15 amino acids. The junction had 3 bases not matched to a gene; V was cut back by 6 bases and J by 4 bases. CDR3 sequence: CASSSSGGVTGELFF. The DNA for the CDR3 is TGTGCCAGCAGTTCTAGCGGGGGGGTCACCGGGGAGCTGTTTTTT.

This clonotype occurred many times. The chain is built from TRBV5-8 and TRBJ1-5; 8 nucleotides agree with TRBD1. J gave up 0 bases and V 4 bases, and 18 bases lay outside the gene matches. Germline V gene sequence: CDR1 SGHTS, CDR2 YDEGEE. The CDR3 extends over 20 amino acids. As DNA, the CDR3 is TGTGCCAGCAGCCTCCCTCCCCCGGACAGGGTGTTTTATAGCAATCAGCCCCAGCATTTT. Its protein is CASSLPPPDRVFYSNQPQHF.

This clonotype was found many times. The CDR3 here is CASSLGPRGQANTEAFF. As DNA, the CDR3 is TGCGCCAGCAGCTTGGGGCCAAGGGGTCAGGCCAACACTGAAGCTTTCTTT. This chain connects TRBV5-1 to TRBJ1-1; perhaps TRBD1 as D (5 bases). The CDR3 covers 17 residues. The germline gives CDR1 SGHRS, CDR2 YFSETQ. V lost 0 bases and J 2 bases, leaving 17 bases between the germline ends.

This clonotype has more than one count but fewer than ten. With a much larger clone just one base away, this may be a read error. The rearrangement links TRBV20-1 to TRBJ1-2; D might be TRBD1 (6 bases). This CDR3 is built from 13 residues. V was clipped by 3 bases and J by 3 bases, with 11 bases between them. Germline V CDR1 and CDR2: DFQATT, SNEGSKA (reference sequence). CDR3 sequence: CSARPGDHYGYTF. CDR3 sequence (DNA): TGCAGTGCTAGGCCAGGGGACCACTATGGCTACACCTTC.

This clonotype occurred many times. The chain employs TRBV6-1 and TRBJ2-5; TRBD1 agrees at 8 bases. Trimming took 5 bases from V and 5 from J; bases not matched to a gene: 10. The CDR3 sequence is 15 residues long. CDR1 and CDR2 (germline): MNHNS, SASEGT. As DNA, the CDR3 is TGTGCCAGCAGTCCCGGACAGGGTGAGGGGGAGACCCAGTACTTC. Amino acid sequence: CASSPGQGEGETQYF.

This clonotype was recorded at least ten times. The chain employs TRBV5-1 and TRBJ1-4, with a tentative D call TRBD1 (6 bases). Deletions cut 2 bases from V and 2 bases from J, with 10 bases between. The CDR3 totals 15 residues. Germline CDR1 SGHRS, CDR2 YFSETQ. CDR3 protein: CASSFGQGTNEKLFF. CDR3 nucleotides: TGCGCCAGCAGCTTCGGTCAGGGGACTAATGAAAAACTGTTTTTT.

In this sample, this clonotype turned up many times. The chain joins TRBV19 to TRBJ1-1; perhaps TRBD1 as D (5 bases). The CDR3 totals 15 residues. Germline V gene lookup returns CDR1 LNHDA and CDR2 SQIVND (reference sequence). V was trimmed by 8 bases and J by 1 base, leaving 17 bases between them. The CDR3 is CASGTVGGRNTEAFF. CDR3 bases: TGTGCCAGTGGGACCGTTGGTGGCAGGAACACTGAAGCTTTCTTT.

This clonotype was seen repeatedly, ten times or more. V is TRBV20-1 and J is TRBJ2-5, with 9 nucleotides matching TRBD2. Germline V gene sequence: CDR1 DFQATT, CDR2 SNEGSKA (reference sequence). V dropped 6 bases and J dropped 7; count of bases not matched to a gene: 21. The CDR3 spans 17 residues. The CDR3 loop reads CSAQGAGGLNGAGTQYF. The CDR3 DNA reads TGCAGTGCCCAGGGAGCGGGGGGCCTTAATGGGGCAGGGACCCAGTACTTC.

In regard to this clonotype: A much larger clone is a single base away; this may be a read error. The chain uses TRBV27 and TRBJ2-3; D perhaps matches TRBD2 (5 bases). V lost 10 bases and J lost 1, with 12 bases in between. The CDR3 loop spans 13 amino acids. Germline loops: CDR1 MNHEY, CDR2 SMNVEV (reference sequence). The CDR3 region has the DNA TGTGCCAATGGCGGCGGGCGCACAGATACGCAGTATTTT. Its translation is CANGGGRTDTQYF.

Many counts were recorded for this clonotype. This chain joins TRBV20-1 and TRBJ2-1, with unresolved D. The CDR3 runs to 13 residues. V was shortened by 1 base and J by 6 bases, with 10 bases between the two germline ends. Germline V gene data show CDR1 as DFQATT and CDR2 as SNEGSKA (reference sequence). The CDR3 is CSARGSQANEQFF. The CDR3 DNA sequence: TGCAGTGCTAGAGGTAGTCAGGCCAATGAGCAGTTCTTC.

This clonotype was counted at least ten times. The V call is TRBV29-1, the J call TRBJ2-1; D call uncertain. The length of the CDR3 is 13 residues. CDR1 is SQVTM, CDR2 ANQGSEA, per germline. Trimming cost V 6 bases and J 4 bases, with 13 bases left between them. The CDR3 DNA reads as TGCAGCGTCCGGCCGCAGATTTACAATGAGCAGTTCTTC. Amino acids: CSVRPQIYNEQFF.

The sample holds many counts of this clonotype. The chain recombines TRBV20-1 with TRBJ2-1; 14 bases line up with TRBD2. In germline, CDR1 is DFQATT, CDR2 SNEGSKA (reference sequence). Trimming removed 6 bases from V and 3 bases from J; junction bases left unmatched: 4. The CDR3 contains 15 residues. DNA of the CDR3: TGCAGTGCCGGGACTAGCGGGAGCCTCTACAATGAGCAGTTCTTC. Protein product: CSAGTSGSLYNEQFF.

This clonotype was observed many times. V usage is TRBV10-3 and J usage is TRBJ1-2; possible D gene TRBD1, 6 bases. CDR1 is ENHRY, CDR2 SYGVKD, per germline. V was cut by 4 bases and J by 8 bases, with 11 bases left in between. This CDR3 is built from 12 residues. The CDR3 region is CAISGHREGYTF. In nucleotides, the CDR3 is TGTGCCATCAGTGGCCACAGGGAAGGCTACACCTTC.

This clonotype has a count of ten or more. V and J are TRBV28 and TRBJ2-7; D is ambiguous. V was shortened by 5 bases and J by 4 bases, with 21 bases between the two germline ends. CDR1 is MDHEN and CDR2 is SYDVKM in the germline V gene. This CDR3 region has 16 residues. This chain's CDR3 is CASSPLASLELYEQYF. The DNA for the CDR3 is TGTGCCAGCAGTCCCCTCGCGTCACTGGAGCTATACGAGCAGTACTTC.

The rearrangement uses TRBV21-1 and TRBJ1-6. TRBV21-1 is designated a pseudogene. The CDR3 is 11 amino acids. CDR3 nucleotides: TGCCGGCCTGCGGATAATTCAACCCTCAACTTT. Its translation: CRPADNSTLNF.

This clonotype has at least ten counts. CDR3 residues: CSARTTSSYGYTF. Here the CDR3 DNA reads TGCAGTGCTAGGACGACTTCAAGCTATGGCTACACCTTC. The chain recombines TRBV20-1 with TRBJ1-2; D not certain. Per the germline V gene, CDR1 is DFQATT and CDR2 is SNEGSKA (reference sequence). The CDR3 length is 13 residues. With 3 bases removed from V and 4 bases from J, the gap between germline ends came to 12 bases.

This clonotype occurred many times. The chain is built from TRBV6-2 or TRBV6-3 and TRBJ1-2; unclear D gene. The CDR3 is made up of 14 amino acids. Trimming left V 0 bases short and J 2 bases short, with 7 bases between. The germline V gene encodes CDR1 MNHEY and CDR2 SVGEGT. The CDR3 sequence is CASSYSPANYGYTF. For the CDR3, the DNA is TGTGCCAGCAGTTACTCACCGGCGAACTATGGCTACACCTTC.

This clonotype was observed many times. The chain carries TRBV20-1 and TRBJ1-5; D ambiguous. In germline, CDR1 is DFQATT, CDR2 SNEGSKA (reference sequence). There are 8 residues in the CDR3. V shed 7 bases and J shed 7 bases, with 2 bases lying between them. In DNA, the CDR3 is TGCAGTGACCAGCCCCAGCATTTT. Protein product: CSDQPQHF.